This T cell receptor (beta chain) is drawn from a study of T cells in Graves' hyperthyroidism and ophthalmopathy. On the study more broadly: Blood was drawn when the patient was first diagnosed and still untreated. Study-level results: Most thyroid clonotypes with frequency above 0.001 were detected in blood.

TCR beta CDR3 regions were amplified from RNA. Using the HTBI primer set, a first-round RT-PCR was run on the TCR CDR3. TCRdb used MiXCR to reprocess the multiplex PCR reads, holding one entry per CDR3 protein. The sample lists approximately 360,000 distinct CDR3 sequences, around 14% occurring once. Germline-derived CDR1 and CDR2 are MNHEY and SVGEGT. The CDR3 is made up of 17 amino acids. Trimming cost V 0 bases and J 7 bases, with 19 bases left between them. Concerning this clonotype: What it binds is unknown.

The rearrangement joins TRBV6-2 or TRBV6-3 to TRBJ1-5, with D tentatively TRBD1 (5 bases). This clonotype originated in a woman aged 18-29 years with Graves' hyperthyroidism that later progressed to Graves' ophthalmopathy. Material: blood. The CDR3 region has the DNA TGTGCCAGCAGTTACTCAGAACGGGACCGCTTTAGGCAGCCCCAGCATTTT. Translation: CASSYSERDRFRQPQHF.